This T cell receptor beta chain was obtained from a study of T cell responses to AZD1222 COVID-19 vaccine. In its sample, this clone was seen once. Clones were sequenced by immunoSEQ multiplex PCR, and TCRdb holds only the in-frame ones, with some missing. This table holds about 160,000 clones, approximately 90% found once. In germline, CDR1 is MDHEN, CDR2 SYDVKM. Deletions cut 9 bases from V and 6 bases from J, with 12 bases between. This CDR3 contains 12 residues. The receptor's source is an adult in good health. V usage is TRBV28 and J usage is TRBJ1-5, with a weak D call TRBD1 (6 bases). The sample here was peripheral blood, taken on day 0 of MenACWY control vaccination. Here the CDR3 DNA reads TGTGCCAGTACAGGGAGAATTCAGCCCCAGCATTTT. Its translation is CASTGRIQPQHF.